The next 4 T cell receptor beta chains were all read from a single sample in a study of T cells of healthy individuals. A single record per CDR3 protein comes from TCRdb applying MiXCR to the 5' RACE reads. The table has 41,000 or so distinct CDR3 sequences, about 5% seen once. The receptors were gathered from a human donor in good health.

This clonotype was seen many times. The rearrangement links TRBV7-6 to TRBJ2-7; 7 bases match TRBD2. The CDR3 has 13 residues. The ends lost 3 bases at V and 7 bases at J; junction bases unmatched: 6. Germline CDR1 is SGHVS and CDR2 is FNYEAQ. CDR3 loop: CASSLAGVGEQYF. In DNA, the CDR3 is TGTGCCAGCAGCTTGGCGGGAGTGGGAGAGCAGTACTTC.

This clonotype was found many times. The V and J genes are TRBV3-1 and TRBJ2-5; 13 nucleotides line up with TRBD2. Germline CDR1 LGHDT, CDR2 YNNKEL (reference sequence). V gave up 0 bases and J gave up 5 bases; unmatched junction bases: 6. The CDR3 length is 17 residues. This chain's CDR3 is CASSQETSGRAVETQYF. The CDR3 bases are TGTGCCAGCAGCCAAGAAACTAGCGGGAGGGCCGTTGAGACCCAGTACTTC.

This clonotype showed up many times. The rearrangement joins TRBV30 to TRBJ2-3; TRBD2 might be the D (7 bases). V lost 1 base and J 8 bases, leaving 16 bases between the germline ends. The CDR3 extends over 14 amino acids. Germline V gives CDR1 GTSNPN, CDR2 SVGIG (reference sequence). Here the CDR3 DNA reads TGTGCCTGGAGTGAAGGGGGGGGCTACCTTACGCAGTATTTT. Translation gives CAWSEGGGYLTQYF.

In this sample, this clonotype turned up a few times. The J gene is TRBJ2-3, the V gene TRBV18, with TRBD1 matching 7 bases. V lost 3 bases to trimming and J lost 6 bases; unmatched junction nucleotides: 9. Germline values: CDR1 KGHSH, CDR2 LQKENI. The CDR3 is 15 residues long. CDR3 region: CASSPGTEGSDTQYF. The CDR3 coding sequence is TGTGCCAGCTCACCCGGGACAGAGGGGTCGGATACGCAGTATTTT.